This TCR beta chain was recovered during a study of T-cell memory formation after mild COVID-19. Study-level points and caveats: The second-wave clones peaking on day 37 were not confirmed as SARS-CoV-2-specific. Clones that contracted from day 15 to 85 had balanced CD4/CD8; later expanders were CD4+ biased.

TCRdb ran MiXCR on the 5' RACE reads and lists one entry per CDR3 protein. The data show about 240,000 distinct CDR3 sequences, roughly 10% seen once. V was pared by 0 bases and J by 8 bases, with 12 bases between. From germline, CDR1 is SGHRS and CDR2 YFSETQ. CDR3 length equals 14 residues. At least ten counts were recorded for this clonotype. Its antigen is currently unknown. The chain carries TRBV5-1 and TRBJ2-1; D is undetermined. The sequence came from a man aged 18 to 30 who had mild COVID-19 (a few samples of this study predate the infection). Cell type and time point are not known. Sequences were obtained from PBMCs or a T cell subset sorted from them (not recorded which). The CDR3 DNA reads TGCGCCAGCAGCTTGGGCCAGATGGGCGATGAGCAGTTCTTC. Encoded protein: CASSLGQMGDEQFF. Supplemented by reference TRBV5-1 and TRBJ2-1, the full variable domain reads KAGVTQTPRYLIKTRGQQVTLSCSPISGHRSVSWYQQTPGQGLQFLFEYFSETQRNKGNFPGRFSGRQFSNSRSEMNVSTLELGDSALYLCASSLGQMGDEQFFGPGTRLTVL.